This is a list of T cell receptor beta chains from one sample in a study of blood T cell repertoires in COVID-19. Clones were read by immunoSEQ multiplex PCR, and TCRdb kept only the in-frame ones, dropping some. The repertoire holds 350,000 to 450,000 clones, with about 91% as singletons. The sample consisted of peripheral blood. These receptors originate from a woman in her forties with COVID-19, enrolled during active disease. CDR3s leave out the opening cysteine and the closing phenylalanine or tryptophan. The order of the fields is CDR3 length, V gene, J gene, clone size, CDR3 protein. Size values are once, few and many counts, or a class for expanded clones, and some rows have none.

16,TRBV7-3,TRBJ1-5,once,ASSLEDRALEGNQPQH
13,TRBV18,TRBJ2-2,.,ASCAGVPPAGELF
12,TRBV18,TRBJ2-6,.,ASFQGSGANVLT
12,TRBV27,TRBJ1-2,.,ASSLRGPFYGYT
14,TRBV6-5,TRBJ1-5,.,ASSSRGLGSNQPQH
12,TRBV6-6,TRBJ2-7,.,ASSDTGGSYEQY
10,TRBV11-1,TRBJ2-7,.,ASSLPTSWQY
10,TRBV7-9,TRBJ1-4,.,ASSFLNEKLF
12,TRBV5-8,TRBJ1-3,few,ASSLDRAGNTIY
13,TRBV9,TRBJ1-3,.,ASSPRQVSGNTIY
13,TRBV5-4,TRBJ2-3,.,ASSLAASVQDTQY
13,TRBV7-9,TRBJ2-1,.,ASVPYGTGNNEQF
12,TRBV5-1,TRBJ1-1,.,ASSPDRMNTEAF
10,TRBV28,TRBJ1-2,once,ASSPDTYGYT
10,TRBV25-1,TRBJ1-2,.,ASSERDYGYT
7,TRBV2,TRBJ1-6,once,ASSERLH
14,TRBV7-3,TRBJ2-2,.,ASSSSGGANTGELF
12,TRBV19,TRBJ2-4,.,ASSKGQGLVIQY
11,TRBV12-3/TRBV12-4,TRBJ1-2,.,ASSQRGRDGYT
14,TRBV18,TRBJ1-4,.,ASTITKLTASEKLF
13,TRBV5-6,TRBJ2-2,.,ASSDLGGGTGELF
15,TRBV7-8,TRBJ2-1,few,ASSLAGTSGRGNEQF
14,TRBV7-6,TRBJ2-2,.,ASSLGAQGATGELF
12,TRBV28,TRBJ1-1,.,ASRSIGQNTEAF
12,TRBV18,TRBJ1-1,few,ASSPVPLITEAF
12,TRBV7-2,TRBJ1-1,.,ASSLDGTRAEAF
10,TRBV5-1,TRBJ1-1,.,ASSWGQGEAF
15,TRBV27,TRBJ2-2,.,ASRHRTGRPNTGELF
12,TRBV28,TRBJ2-7,few,ASLQRTGLYEQY
10,TRBV7-9,TRBJ2-5,.,ASLERGETQY
11,TRBV7-2,TRBJ1-3,once,ASSLGGTGGEY
10,TRBV12-3/TRBV12-4,TRBJ1-5,.,ASRRGFQPQH
15,TRBV18,TRBJ2-1,.,ASSRLKAASSYNEQF
14,TRBV5-4,TRBJ2-5,few,ASSVSSGRAPETQY
14,TRBV15,TRBJ2-5,.,ATSRIGGAGVETQY
14,TRBV10-3,TRBJ2-2,.,AISESVDSNTGELF
12,TRBV28,TRBJ1-5,.,ASSFDRYNQPQH
13,TRBV6-2/TRBV6-3,TRBJ1-5,.,ASSYSQGFGQPQH
13,TRBV5-4,TRBJ1-1,.,ASSLLTGGYTEAF
11,TRBV14,TRBJ2-3,few,ASSQDYWDTQY
14,TRBV19,TRBJ1-1,.,ASSPRDRGLHTEAF
13,TRBV9,TRBJ2-2,.,ASSARTSHNGELF
13,TRBV11-3,TRBJ2-1,.,ASSSAGTEYNEQF
12,TRBV7-9,TRBJ1-1,few,ASSLVGSEAEAF
14,TRBV28,TRBJ1-4,.,ASSFPWTGPNEKLF
14,TRBV28,TRBJ1-1,.,ASSLPGTGGITEAF
14,TRBV27,TRBJ1-1,.,ASSLSPPGADTEAF
12,TRBV19,TRBJ1-5,.,ASSNHRGNQPQH
14,TRBV7-9,TRBJ1-5,.,ASSPDRVYSNQPQH
12,TRBV28,TRBJ1-6,.,ASSYGTPNSPLH
13,TRBV7-2,TRBJ1-6,.,ASSPRTGSGSPLH